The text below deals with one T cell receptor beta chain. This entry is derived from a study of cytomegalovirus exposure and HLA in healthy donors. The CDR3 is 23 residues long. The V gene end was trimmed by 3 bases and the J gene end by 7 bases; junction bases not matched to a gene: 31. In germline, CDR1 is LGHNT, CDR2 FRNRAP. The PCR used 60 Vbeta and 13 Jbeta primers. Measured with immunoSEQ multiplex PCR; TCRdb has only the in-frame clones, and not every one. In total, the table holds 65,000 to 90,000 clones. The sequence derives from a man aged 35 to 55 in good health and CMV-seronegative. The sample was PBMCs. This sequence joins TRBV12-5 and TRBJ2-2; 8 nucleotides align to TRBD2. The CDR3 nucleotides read TGTGCTAGTGGTTTAATGATGTGGGCCTTCTTAAGGCGGGGGGATGAGGCCGGCGGGGAGCTGTTTTTT. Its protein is CASGLMMWAFLRRGDEAGGELFF.